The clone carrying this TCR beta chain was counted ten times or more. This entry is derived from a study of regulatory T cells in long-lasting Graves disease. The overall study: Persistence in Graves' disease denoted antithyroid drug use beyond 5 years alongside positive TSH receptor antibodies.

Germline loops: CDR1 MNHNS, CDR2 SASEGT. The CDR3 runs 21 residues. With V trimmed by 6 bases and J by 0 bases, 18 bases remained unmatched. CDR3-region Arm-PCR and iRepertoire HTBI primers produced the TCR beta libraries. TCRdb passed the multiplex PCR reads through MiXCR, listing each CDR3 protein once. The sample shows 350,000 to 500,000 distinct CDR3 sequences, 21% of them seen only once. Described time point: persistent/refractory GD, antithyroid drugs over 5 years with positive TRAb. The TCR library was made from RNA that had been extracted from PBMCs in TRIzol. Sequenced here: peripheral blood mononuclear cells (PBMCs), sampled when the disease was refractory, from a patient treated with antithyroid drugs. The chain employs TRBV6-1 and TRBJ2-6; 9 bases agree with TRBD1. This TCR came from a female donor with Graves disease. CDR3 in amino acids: CASRAQGFVGQGSSGANVLTF. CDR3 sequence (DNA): TGTGCCAGCAGGGCCCAGGGGTTCGTGGGACAGGGATCCTCTGGGGCCAACGTCCTGACTTTC.